Listed here are 20 T cell receptor beta chains from one sample, sequenced in a study of blood T cell repertoires in COVID-19. The assay was immunoSEQ multiplex PCR, and TCRdb's table has in-frame clones only and misses some. The sample consists of approximately 290,000 clones, around 87% of them appearing once. Source material: peripheral blood. Receptors originate from a man younger than 35 with active or convalescent COVID-19.

The chain recombines TRBV3-1 (or the pseudogene TRBV3-2) with TRBJ1-1; the match to TRBD1 covers 7 bases. This CDR3 is 15 amino acids long. The ends lost 0 bases at V and 4 bases at J; junction bases unmatched: 5. Per the germline V gene, CDR1 is LGHDT and CDR2 is YNNKEL (reference sequence). CDR3 region: CASSQEGRGVTEAFF. The CDR3 region has the DNA TGTGCCAGCAGCCAAGAGGGCAGGGGGGTCACTGAAGCTTTCTTT.

This sequence joins TRBV3-1 (or the pseudogene TRBV3-2) and TRBJ2-1, with TRBD2 matching 11 bases. J was trimmed by 5 bases and V by 3 bases; bases with no gene match: 6. The CDR3 is 16 amino acids. Germline lookup yields CDR1 LGHDT and CDR2 YNNKEL (reference sequence). CDR3 region: CASSQIAGGLNNEQFF. CDR3 nucleotide sequence: TGTGCCAGCAGCCAGATAGCGGGAGGGCTAAACAATGAGCAGTTCTTC.

CDR3 in DNA: TGTGCCAGCAGCTTTACAGGGGGGGTCACCGGGGAGCTGTTTTTT. Protein: CASSFTGGVTGELFF. This chain connects TRBV7-6 to TRBJ2-2; a possible D gene is TRBD1 (8 bases). The CDR3 is 15 residues long. The V gene's germline CDR1 is SGHVS and CDR2 FNYEAQ. V dropped 3 bases and J dropped 4 bases, with 12 bases sitting between them.

The V and J genes are TRBV28 and TRBJ1-5; D not certain. The CDR3 sequence is 14 residues long. Germline V CDR1 and CDR2: MDHEN, SYDVKM. V gave up 4 bases and J gave up 0 bases, with 7 bases separating them. CDR3 DNA: TGTGCCAGCAGTTGGCGGATTAGCAATCAGCCCCAGCATTTT. Protein sequence: CASSWRISNQPQHF. Combining the CDR3 with reference TRBV28 and TRBJ1-5 gives the whole variable domain DVKVTQSSRYLVKRTGEKVFLECVQDMDHENMFWYRQDPGLGLRLIYFSYDVKMKEKGDIPEGYSVSREKKERFSLILESASTNQTSMYLCASSWRISNQPQHFGDGTRLSIL.

V and J are TRBV6-5 and TRBJ2-5; 8 nucleotides match TRBD1. The CDR3 loop spans 14 amino acids. V lost 4 bases, J lost 5 bases, and 6 bases stayed unmatched. The germline gives CDR1 MNHEY, CDR2 SVGAGI. The CDR3 loop is CASSSSTGVETQYF. In nucleotides, the CDR3 is TGTGCCAGCAGTTCGTCGACAGGGGTTGAGACCCAGTACTTC.

The chain has TRBV27 and TRBJ1-5; possibly TRBD1 for D (5 bases). The CDR3 is made up of 14 amino acids. Trimming cost V 5 bases and J 3 bases, with 11 bases left between them. CDR1 is MNHEY and CDR2 is SMNVEV in the germline V gene (reference sequence). The CDR3 is CASSPQGYNQPQHF. The CDR3 DNA is TGTGCCAGCAGTCCTCAGGGTTACAATCAGCCCCAGCATTTT.

This clone has a handful of counts. The J gene is TRBJ1-1, the V gene TRBV29-1, with TRBD1 as a possible D gene (6 bases). CDR3 length: 11 amino acids. The ends were cut back, 6 bases at V and 5 bases at J, with 10 bases in the middle. Per germline, CDR1 SQVTM and CDR2 ANQGSEA. In nucleotides, the CDR3 is TGCAGCGTGTTCAGGGGAACTGAAGCTTTCTTT. It is translated as CSVFRGTEAFF.

V usage is TRBV28 and J usage is TRBJ1-1; 11 bases agree with TRBD1. Germline CDR1 reads MDHEN; CDR2 reads SYDVKM. V lost 4 bases to trimming and J lost 1 base; unmatched junction nucleotides: 11. The CDR3 contains 18 residues. The CDR3 is CASSSAGTGGFWNTEAFF. In DNA, the CDR3 is TGTGCCAGCAGTTCTGCCGGGACAGGGGGTTTTTGGAACACTGAAGCTTTCTTT.

This clone turned up a few times. The V call is TRBV28, the J call TRBJ1-5; D not resolved. The CDR3 loop spans 14 amino acids. CDR1 MDHEN and CDR2 SYDVKM come from the germline V gene. V lost 2 bases, J lost 4 bases, and 9 bases lay in between. The CDR3 loop is CASSLNSGNQPQHF. In DNA form, the CDR3 reads TGTGCCAGCAGTTTAAACTCGGGGAATCAGCCCCAGCATTTT.

The V and J genes are TRBV7-8 and TRBJ2-5; D perhaps matches TRBD1 (6 bases). The CDR3 contains 18 residues. Germline V gene sequence: CDR1 SGHVS, CDR2 FQNEAQ. The V gene lost 1 base and the J gene lost 5 bases, with 23 bases spanning the gap. CDR3 in amino acids: CASSLGVQGVGIGETQYF. Here the CDR3 DNA reads TGTGCCAGCAGCTTAGGTGTACAGGGAGTGGGGATAGGGGAGACCCAGTACTTC.

The genes are TRBV21-1 and TRBJ1-2; the table assigns TRBD1, which was not confirmed against the DNA. TRBV21-1 is a pseudogene segment. This CDR3 region has 13 residues. The DNA of the CDR3 is TGTGCCAGCAGCATCGACAGGGCGGGAGGCTACACCTTC. Translation gives CASSIDRAGGYTF.

This clone was seen a single time. CDR3 amino acids: CASMEGAGEKLFF. CDR3 in DNA: TGTGCCAGCATGGAGGGGGCGGGGGAAAAACTGTTTTTT. V and J are TRBV6-4 and TRBJ1-4, with 7 bases identical to TRBD1. The germline V gene encodes CDR1 MRHNA and CDR2 SNTAGT. Trimming at V came to 7 bases and at J to 8 bases, leaving 7 bases not matched to a gene. The CDR3 consists of 13 residues.

The V gene is TRBV19, the J gene TRBJ2-3, with TRBD2 identical over 7 bases. After removal of 3 bases from V and 5 bases from J, the junction contained 8 bases not matched to a gene. Germline V gives CDR1 LNHDA, CDR2 SQIVND (reference sequence). CDR3 length: 15 residues. The CDR3 DNA follows: TGTGCCAGTAGTATTACAATGGGAGGGGTAGATACGCAGTATTTT. Its protein product is CASSITMGGVDTQYF.

In this sample, this clone turned up once. The gene calls are TRBV14 and TRBJ1-2; a weak D match, TRBD1 (5 bases). Germline CDR1 reads SGHDN; CDR2 reads FVKESK. V was clipped by 5 bases and J by 0 bases, with 13 bases between them. This CDR3 is 15 amino acids long. The CDR3 DNA reads TGTGCCAGCAGCTCGCCCGCGACAGCTAACTATGGCTACACCTTC. It is translated as CASSSPATANYGYTF. The full variable domain, in which reference TRBV14 and TRBJ1-2 provide the parts outside the CDR3, is EAGVTQFPSHSVIEKGQTVTLRCDPISGHDNLYWYRRVMGKEIKFLLHFVKESKQDESGMPNNRFLAERTGGTYSTLKVQPAELEDSGVYFCASSSPATANYGYTFGSGTRLTVV.

As to this clone: The sample has other DNA sequences that encode this CDR3 too. The V call is TRBV19, the J call TRBJ2-7; D is possibly TRBD1 (5 bases). The germline CDR1 and CDR2 sequences are LNHDA and SQIVND (reference sequence). There are 13 residues in the CDR3. The germline V and J ends were trimmed by 1 base and 3 bases, with 7 bases remaining between them. CDR3 nucleotide sequence: TGTGCCAGTAGTATAGGACAGAACTACGAGCAGTACTTC. It is translated as CASSIGQNYEQYF.

The V gene is TRBV28, the J gene TRBJ2-3; TRBD1 matches 9 bases. V shed 11 bases, J shed 4 bases, and the junction held 7 bases outside the gene matches. In germline, CDR1 is MDHEN, CDR2 SYDVKM. This CDR3 comprises 13 residues. Here the CDR3 reads CAEQGARADTQYF. CDR3 coding DNA: TGTGCCGAACAGGGGGCAAGGGCAGATACGCAGTATTTT. Full variable domain (outside the CDR3, taken from reference TRBV28 and TRBJ2-3): DVKVTQSSRYLVKRTGEKVFLECVQDMDHENMFWYRQDPGLGLRLIYFSYDVKMKEKGDIPEGYSVSREKKERFSLILESASTNQTSMYLCAEQGARADTQYFGPGTRLTVL.

This clone has only a few counts. The J gene is TRBJ2-7, the V gene TRBV19; TRBD1 aligns across 9 bases. V was clipped by 7 bases and J by 6 bases; unmatched bases: 10. The CDR3 contains 14 residues. Per germline, CDR1 LNHDA and CDR2 SQIVND (reference sequence). CDR3 DNA: TGTGCCAGTACCCACCGGGACAGGGTAACCGAGCAGTACTTC. Translated, it gives CASTHRDRVTEQYF.

The chain is built from TRBV5-6 and TRBJ2-4; 7 bases are a match to TRBD1. This CDR3 is built from 14 residues. The ends lost 3 bases at V and 9 bases at J; junction bases unmatched: 9. Germline V gene lookup returns CDR1 SGHDT and CDR2 YYEEEE. CDR3 in amino acids: CASSSRRQGRIQYF. Written as DNA, the CDR3 is TGTGCCAGCAGCTCCAGAAGACAGGGACGCATTCAGTACTTC.

This chain uses TRBV6-1 with TRBJ2-2; 9 positions agree with TRBD1. Unmatched junction bases numbered 4, after V lost 4 bases and J lost 1 base. This CDR3 has 16 amino acids. Germline V gene sequence: CDR1 MNHNS, CDR2 SASEGT. CDR3 sequence: CASSGTGALNTGELFF. The CDR3, as DNA: TGTGCCAGCAGTGGGACAGGGGCCCTGAACACCGGGGAGCTGTTTTTT.

The chain recombines TRBV20-1 with TRBJ1-1; a possible D gene is TRBD1 (6 bases). Germline V gene lookup returns CDR1 DFQATT and CDR2 SNEGSKA (reference sequence). The CDR3 is made up of 11 amino acids. Trimming pared 6 bases from V and 8 bases from J, leaving 13 bases between. The CDR3 DNA sequence: TGCAGTGCGTACGGACAGCTCGAAGCTTTCTTT. This sequence encodes CSAYGQLEAFF.